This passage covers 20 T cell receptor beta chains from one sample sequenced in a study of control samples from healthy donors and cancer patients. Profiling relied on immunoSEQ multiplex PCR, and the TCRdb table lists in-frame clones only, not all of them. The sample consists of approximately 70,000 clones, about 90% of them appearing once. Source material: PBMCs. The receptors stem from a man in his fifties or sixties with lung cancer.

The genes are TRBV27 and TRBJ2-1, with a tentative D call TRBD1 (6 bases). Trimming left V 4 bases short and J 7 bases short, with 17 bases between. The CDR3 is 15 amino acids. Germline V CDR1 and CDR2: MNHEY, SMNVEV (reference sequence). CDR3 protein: CASSYQLPRGNEQFF. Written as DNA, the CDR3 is TGTGCCAGCAGTTACCAGCTGCCCAGGGGAAATGAGCAGTTCTTC.

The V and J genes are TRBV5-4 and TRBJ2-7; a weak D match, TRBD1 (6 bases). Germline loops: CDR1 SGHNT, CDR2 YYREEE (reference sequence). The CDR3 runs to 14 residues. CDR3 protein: CASEPGRGGYEQYF. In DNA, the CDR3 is TGTGCTTCGGAGCCGGGCAGGGGCGGATACGAGCAGTACTTC. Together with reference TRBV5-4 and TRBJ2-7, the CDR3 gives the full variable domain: ETGVTQSPTHLIKTRGQQVTLRCSSQSGHNTVSWYQQALGQGPQFIFQYYREEENGRGNFPPRFSGLQFPNYSSELNVNALELDDSALYLCASEPGRGGYEQYFGPGTRLTVT.

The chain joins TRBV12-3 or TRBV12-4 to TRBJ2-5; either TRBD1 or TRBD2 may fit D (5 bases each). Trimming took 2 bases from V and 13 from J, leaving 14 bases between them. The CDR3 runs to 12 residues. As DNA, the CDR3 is TGTGCCAGCAGTTTAACGGCGTCAGGGAGGTACTTC. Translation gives CASSLTASGRYF.

The CDR3 nucleotides read TGTGCCAGCAGCTTGGCTGGCGAAAGCTCTGGGGCCAACGTCCTGACTTTC. This sequence encodes CASSLAGESSGANVLTF. The chain is built from TRBV5-4 and TRBJ2-6; the D is unclear. The ends were cut back, 0 bases at V and 0 bases at J, with 10 bases in the middle. CDR3 length: 17 residues. Germline V gene data show CDR1 as SGHNT and CDR2 as YYREEE (reference sequence).

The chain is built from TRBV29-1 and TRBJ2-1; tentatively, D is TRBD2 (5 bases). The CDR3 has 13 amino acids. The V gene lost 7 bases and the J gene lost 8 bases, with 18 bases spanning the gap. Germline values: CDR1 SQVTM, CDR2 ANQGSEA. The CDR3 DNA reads TGCAGCGCCGATGGTCCCACCGGGGATGAGCAGTTCTTC. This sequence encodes CSADGPTGDEQFF.

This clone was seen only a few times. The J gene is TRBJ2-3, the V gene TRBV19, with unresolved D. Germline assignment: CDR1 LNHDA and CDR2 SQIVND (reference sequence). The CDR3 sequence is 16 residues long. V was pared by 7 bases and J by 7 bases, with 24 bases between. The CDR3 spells CASKDKGASAINTQYF. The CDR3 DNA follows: TGTGCCAGTAAGGATAAAGGCGCCTCCGCCATAAATACGCAGTATTTT. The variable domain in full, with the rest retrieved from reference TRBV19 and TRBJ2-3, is DGGITQSPKYLFRKEGQNVTLSCEQNLNHDAMYWYRQDPGQGLRLIYYSQIVNDFQKGDIAEGYSVSREKKESFPLTVTSAQKNPTAFYLCASKDKGASAINTQYFGPGTRLTVL.

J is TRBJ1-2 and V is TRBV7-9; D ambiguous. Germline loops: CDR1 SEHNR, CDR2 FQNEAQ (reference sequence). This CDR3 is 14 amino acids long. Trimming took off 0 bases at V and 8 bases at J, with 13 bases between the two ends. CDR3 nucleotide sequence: TGTGCCAGCAGCTTAGCGTTTCCGGGATTCGGCTACACCTTC. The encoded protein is CASSLAFPGFGYTF.

The CDR3 sequence: CAWNGRTGPDGYTF. The CDR3 DNA reads TGTGCCTGGAATGGGCGAACAGGTCCTGATGGCTACACCTTC. V and J are TRBV30 and TRBJ1-2, with D perhaps TRBD1 (5 bases). Trimming stripped 4 bases from V and 6 bases from J, with 18 bases between. The length of the CDR3 is 14 residues. Germline CDR1 is GTSNPN and CDR2 is SVGIG (reference sequence).

CDR3 coding DNA: TGTGCCAGCATTCGGACAGATGAAAAACTGTTTTTT. Translating gives CASIRTDEKLFF. This chain links TRBV2 with TRBJ1-4, with D possibly matching TRBD1 (6 bases). In germline, CDR1 is SNHLY, CDR2 FYNNEI. Trimming removed 7 bases at V and 6 bases at J, with 9 bases between. The CDR3 totals 12 residues.

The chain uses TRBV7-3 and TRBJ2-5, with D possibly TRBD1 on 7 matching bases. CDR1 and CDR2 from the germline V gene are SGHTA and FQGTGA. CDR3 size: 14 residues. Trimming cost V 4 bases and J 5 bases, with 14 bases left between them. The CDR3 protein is CASSSSSGGETQYF. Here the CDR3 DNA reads TGTGCCAGCAGCTCGAGTTCAGGGGGGGAGACCCAGTACTTC.

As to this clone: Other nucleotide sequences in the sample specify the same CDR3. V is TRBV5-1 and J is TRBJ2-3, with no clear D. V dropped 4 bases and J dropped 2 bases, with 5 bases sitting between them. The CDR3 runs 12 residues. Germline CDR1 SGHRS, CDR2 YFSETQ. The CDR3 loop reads CASSPYTDTQYF. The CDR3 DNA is TGCGCCAGCAGCCCTTACACAGATACGCAGTATTTT. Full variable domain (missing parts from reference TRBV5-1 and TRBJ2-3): KAGVTQTPRYLIKTRGQQVTLSCSPISGHRSVSWYQQTPGQGLQFLFEYFSETQRNKGNFPGRFSGRQFSNSRSEMNVSTLELGDSALYLCASSPYTDTQYFGPGTRLTVL.

This chain's CDR3 is CASSQDLQINGYTF. CDR3 nucleotide sequence: TGTGCCAGCAGCCAAGATCTGCAGATCAATGGCTACACCTTC. V is TRBV3-1 (or the pseudogene TRBV3-2) and J is TRBJ1-2; D unresolved. The CDR3 totals 14 residues. The V and J ends lost 0 bases and 6 bases respectively, with 11 bases between them. In germline, CDR1 is LGHDT, CDR2 YNNKEL (reference sequence).

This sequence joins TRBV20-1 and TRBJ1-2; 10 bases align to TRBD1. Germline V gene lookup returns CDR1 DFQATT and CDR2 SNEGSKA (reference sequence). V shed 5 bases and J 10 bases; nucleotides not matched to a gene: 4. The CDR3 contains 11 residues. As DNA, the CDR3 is TGCAGTGCTGGGGGGACAGGGGACTACACCTTC. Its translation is CSAGGTGDYTF.

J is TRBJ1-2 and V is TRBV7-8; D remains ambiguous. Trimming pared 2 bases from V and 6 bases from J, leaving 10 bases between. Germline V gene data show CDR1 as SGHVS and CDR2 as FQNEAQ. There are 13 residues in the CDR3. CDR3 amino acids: CASSLTNQDGYTF. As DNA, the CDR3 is TGTGCCAGCAGCTTAACAAACCAAGATGGCTACACCTTC.

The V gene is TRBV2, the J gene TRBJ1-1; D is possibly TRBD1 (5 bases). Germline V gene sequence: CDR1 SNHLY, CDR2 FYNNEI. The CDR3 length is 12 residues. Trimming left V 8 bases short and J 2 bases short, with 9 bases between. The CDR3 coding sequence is TGTGCCAGCCGGGGCCAAAACACTGAAGCTTTCTTT. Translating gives CASRGQNTEAFF. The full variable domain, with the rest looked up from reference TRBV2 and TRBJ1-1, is EPEVTQTPSHQVTQMGQEVILRCVPISNHLYFYWYRQILGQKVEFLVSFYNNEISEKSEIFDDQFSVERPDGSNFTLKIRSTKLEDSAMYFCASRGQNTEAFFGQGTRLTVV.

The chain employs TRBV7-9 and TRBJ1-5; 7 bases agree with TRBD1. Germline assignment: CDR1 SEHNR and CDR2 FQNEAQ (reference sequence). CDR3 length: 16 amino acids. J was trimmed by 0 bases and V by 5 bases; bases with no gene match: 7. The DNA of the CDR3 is TGTGCCAGCAGCCCCGGGACAGAGGATAGCAATCAGCCCCAGCATTTT. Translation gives CASSPGTEDSNQPQHF.

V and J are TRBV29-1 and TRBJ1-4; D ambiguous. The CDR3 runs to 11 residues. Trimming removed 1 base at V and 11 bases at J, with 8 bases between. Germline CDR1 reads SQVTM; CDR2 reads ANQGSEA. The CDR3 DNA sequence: TGCAGCGTTGAAGCGGCTGGGAAACTGTTTTTT. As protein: CSVEAAGKLFF.

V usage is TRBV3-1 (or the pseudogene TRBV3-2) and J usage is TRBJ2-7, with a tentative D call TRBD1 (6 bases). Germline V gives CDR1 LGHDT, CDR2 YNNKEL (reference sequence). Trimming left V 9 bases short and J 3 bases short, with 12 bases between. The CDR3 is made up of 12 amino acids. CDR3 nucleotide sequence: TGTGCCAGTTTTCAAGGGGGCTACGAGCAGTACGTC. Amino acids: CASFQGGYEQYV.

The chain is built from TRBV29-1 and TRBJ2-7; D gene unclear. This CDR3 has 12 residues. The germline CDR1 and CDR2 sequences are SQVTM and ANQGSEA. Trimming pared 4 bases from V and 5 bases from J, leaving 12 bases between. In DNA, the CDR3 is TGCAGCGTTGCGTCTTCGGGCAACGAGCAGTACTTC. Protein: CSVASSGNEQYF.

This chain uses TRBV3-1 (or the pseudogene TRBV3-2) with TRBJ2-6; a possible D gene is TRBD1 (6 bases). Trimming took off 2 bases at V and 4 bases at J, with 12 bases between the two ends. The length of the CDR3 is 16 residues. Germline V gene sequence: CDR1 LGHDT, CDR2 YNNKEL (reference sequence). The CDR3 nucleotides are TGTGCCAGCAGCCAACCAGGGGCGCGGGGGGCCAACGTCCTGACTTTC. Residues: CASSQPGARGANVLTF.